This T cell receptor (beta chain) was obtained from a study of blood T cells in healthy people across ages. Findings and caveats of the study: When set beside aged donors, long-lived donors presented more naive CD4+ cells and higher diversity.

CDR3 length: 16 amino acids. Germline V lookup: CDR1 MNHNS, CDR2 SASEGT. V was trimmed by 6 bases and J by 5 bases, leaving 22 bases between them. The use of a sample-barcoded 5' primer and a J-beta primer mix characterized a second PCR of about 6 to 11 cycles. Each cDNA molecule, via a template-switch adaptor with 12 random nucleotides, was tagged. CDR3-containing paired-end reads numbering at least 2.5 million came from each sample. TCRdb called the 5' RACE reads again in MiXCR, with one record for every CDR3 protein. The sample has around 800,000 distinct CDR3 sequences; approximately 24% are singletons. In the case of this clonotype: Its antigen is still unknown.

The data were also submitted as part of a second study, on T cells of mothers and their children. As that study records: Mothers yielded over 8 million CDR3 reads, children about 3 million each.

This rearrangement joins TRBV6-1 to TRBJ2-5; possibly TRBD1 or TRBD2 for D (5 bases each). The sequence was collected from a boy between 10 and 17 years old in good health. The sample consisted of blood. The CDR3 sequence is CASRPFGGQGGETQYF. CDR3 DNA sequence: TGTGCCAGCAGACCCTTTGGCGGGCAGGGCGGGGAGACCCAGTACTTC.